The 27 T cell receptor beta chains below come from one sample, sequenced in a study of blood T cells in healthy people across ages. With a J-beta primer mix and a sample-barcoded 5' primer, a second PCR ran about 6 to 11 cycles. MiXCR was run by TCRdb on the 5' RACE reads, yielding one entry per CDR3 protein. The profile shows about 1.4 million distinct CDR3 sequences, approximately 60% of them singletons. Sample: blood. Receptors originate from a man aged 18 to 29 in good health.

This chain joins TRBV14 and TRBJ1-5, with TRBD1 as a possible D gene (5 bases). V shed 4 bases and J shed 5 bases, with 9 bases lying between them. CDR3 length: 13 amino acids. Germline V gives CDR1 SGHDN, CDR2 FVKESK. As DNA, the CDR3 is TGTGCCAGCAGCCTAGACAGTTATCAGCCCCAGCATTTT. It yields the protein CASSLDSYQPQHF. The full variable domain, its missing parts supplied by reference TRBV14 and TRBJ1-5, is EAGVTQFPSHSVIEKGQTVTLRCDPISGHDNLYWYRRVMGKEIKFLLHFVKESKQDESGMPNNRFLAERTGGTYSTLKVQPAELEDSGVYFCASSLDSYQPQHFGDGTRLSIL.

V gene TRBV30 combines with J gene TRBJ1-6; D might be TRBD1 (6 bases). Germline values: CDR1 GTSNPN, CDR2 SVGIG (reference sequence). This CDR3 has 13 amino acids. The V end lost 1 base, the J end lost 7 bases, and 8 bases lay between the germline ends. The CDR3 coding sequence is TGTGCCTGGAGTGCCAGGGGAAATTCACCCCTCCACTTT. Translation gives CAWSARGNSPLHF. The variable domain in full, with the rest retrieved from reference TRBV30 and TRBJ1-6, is SQTIHQWPATLVQPVGSPLSLECTVEGTSNPNLYWYRQAAGRGLQLLFYSVGIGQISSEVPQNLSASRPQDRQFILSSKKLLLSDSGFYLCAWSARGNSPLHFGNGTRLTVT.

J is TRBJ2-5 and V is TRBV12-3 or TRBV12-4; D is uncertain. This CDR3 is 13 amino acids long. V dropped 6 bases and J dropped 3 bases, with 11 bases sitting between them. The chain's CDR3 is CASSPTNEETQYF. The CDR3 DNA follows: TGTGCCAGCAGCCCAACGAATGAAGAGACCCAGTACTTC.

The J gene is TRBJ2-7, the V gene TRBV4-2; TRBD1 or TRBD2 may be the D gene (5 bases each). The closer fit of TRBJ2-5 to the DNA end suggests the J call may be wrong. The CDR3 spans 15 residues. Germline V gene lookup returns CDR1 LGHNA and CDR2 YNFKEQ. The CDR3 loop reads CASSQVVGGSETQYF. In nucleotides, the CDR3 is TGTGCCAGCAGCCAAGTCGTTGGGGGTTCAGAGACCCAGTACTTC.

The chain employs TRBV6-5 and TRBJ1-6, with a weak D call TRBD1 (5 bases). Germline V gives CDR1 MNHEY, CDR2 SVGAGI. Trimming took off 8 bases at V and 9 bases at J, with 14 bases between the two ends. The length of the CDR3 is 13 residues. The CDR3: CASREQARSPLHF. CDR3 DNA: TGTGCCAGCCGGGAACAGGCGCGTTCACCCCTCCACTTT.

This clonotype was detected once. The V call is TRBV4-1, the J call TRBJ2-7; 8 bases are a match to TRBD1. The J segment lost 5 bases and the V segment lost 4 bases, leaving 13 bases of the junction unmatched. Germline V gene lookup returns CDR1 MGHRA and CDR2 YSYEKL. The length of the CDR3 is 16 residues. Written as DNA, the CDR3 is TGCGCCAGCAGCCCTATGATGGGACAGGTCCCCAACGAGCAGTACTTC. It codes for CASSPMMGQVPNEQYF.

The table lists this clonotype with a count of one. The chain has TRBV7-9 and TRBJ2-1, with 8 bases that match TRBD2. With 5 bases clipped from V and 5 bases from J, the junction kept 8 bases outside the gene matches. The germline CDR1 and CDR2 sequences are SEHNR and FQNEAQ (reference sequence). This CDR3 spans 15 amino acids. The DNA for the CDR3 is TGTGCCAGCAGCATCCTCGGGAGGGGAGACAATGAGCAGTTCTTC. Its protein product is CASSILGRGDNEQFF.

The chain recombines TRBV25-1 with TRBJ1-2; unclear D gene. Looked up from germline, CDR1 is MGHDK and CDR2 is SYGVNS. This CDR3 is 15 amino acids long. Trimming stripped 4 bases from V and 3 bases from J, with 15 bases between. Written as DNA, the CDR3 is TGTGCCAGCAGTGGGCCAGCGGAACGATACTATGGCTACACCTTC. Translated, it gives CASSGPAERYYGYTF.

The rearrangement uses TRBV9 and TRBJ2-2; D tentatively fits TRBD1 or TRBD2 (5 bases each). Trimming took off 5 bases at V and 6 bases at J, with 14 bases between the two ends. CDR1 and CDR2 (germline): SGDLS, YYNGEE. The CDR3 sequence is 14 residues long. The CDR3 protein is CASRAQGTPGELFF. In DNA form, the CDR3 reads TGTGCCAGCAGGGCACAAGGGACGCCCGGGGAGCTGTTTTTT. Full variable domain (rest looked up from reference TRBV9 and TRBJ2-2): DSGVTQTPKHLITATGQRVTLRCSPRSGDLSVYWYQQSLDQGLQFLIQYYNGEERAKGNILERFSAQQFPDLHSELNLSSLELGDSALYFCASRAQGTPGELFFGEGSRLTVL.

V and J are TRBV20-1 and TRBJ2-1; 9 positions agree with TRBD2. This CDR3 contains 14 residues. Germline V CDR1 and CDR2: DFQATT, SNEGSKA (reference sequence). V dropped 6 bases and J dropped 9; count of bases not matched to a gene: 12. CDR3 sequence: CSALPGLAVTEQFF. In nucleotides, the CDR3 is TGCAGTGCCCTCCCGGGACTAGCTGTAACTGAGCAGTTCTTC.

The chain carries TRBV28 and TRBJ1-2; D remains ambiguous. Germline CDR1 is MDHEN and CDR2 is SYDVKM. The CDR3 totals 13 residues. The V gene lost 2 bases and the J gene lost 4 bases, with 8 bases spanning the gap. In DNA form, the CDR3 reads TGTGCCAGCAGTTTAATCCCAGTCTATGGCTACACCTTC. Its protein is CASSLIPVYGYTF.

This chain uses TRBV6-1 with TRBJ2-7; TRBD1 is a possible D gene (6 bases). Looked up from germline, CDR1 is MNHNS and CDR2 is SASEGT. Trimming took off 0 bases at V and 2 bases at J, with 20 bases between the two ends. The CDR3 totals 18 residues. The CDR3 here is CASSEALLDRDITYEQYF. The CDR3 nucleotides read TGTGCCAGCAGTGAAGCGCTTCTAGATAGGGACATTACCTACGAGCAGTACTTC.

This clonotype was observed once. The chain uses TRBV27 and TRBJ2-3, with a tentative D call TRBD2 (6 bases). This CDR3 comprises 15 residues. CDR1 is MNHEY, CDR2 SMNVEV, per germline (reference sequence). V lost 4 bases and J lost 6, with 17 bases in between. This CDR3 reads CASSSGAGLTDTQYF. The CDR3 DNA reads as TGTGCCAGCAGTTCCGGAGCGGGCCTTACGGATACGCAGTATTTT.

The chain employs TRBV12-3 or TRBV12-4 and TRBJ2-5; no definite D call. The ends were cut back, 0 bases at V and 4 bases at J, with 3 bases in the middle. The CDR3 is 12 residues long. CDR3 coding DNA: TGTGCCAGCAGTTTAGCGGTAGAGACCCAGTACTTC. This encodes CASSLAVETQYF.

DNA of the CDR3: TGTGCCAGCAGTTTATCGGGACTAGCTGTAGATACGCAGTATTTT. It specifies CASSLSGLAVDTQYF. The chain combines TRBV27 with TRBJ2-3, with 9 bases lining up with TRBD2. Germline V gene sequence: CDR1 MNHEY, CDR2 SMNVEV (reference sequence). Unmatched junction bases numbered 3, after V lost 0 bases and J lost 5 bases. This CDR3 comprises 15 residues.

The rearrangement links TRBV5-1 to TRBJ2-5, with 9 bases fitting TRBD1. This CDR3 is built from 15 residues. The J segment lost 11 bases and the V segment lost 0 bases, leaving 11 bases of the junction unmatched. Germline V gene sequence: CDR1 SGHRS, CDR2 YFSETQ. The CDR3: CASSLGDRVILEQYF. The CDR3 DNA follows: TGCGCCAGCAGCTTGGGGGACAGGGTTATTTTGGAGCAGTACTTC.

The rearrangement uses TRBV7-2 and TRBJ1-1; D uncertain. The CDR3 length is 15 residues. Trimming removed 5 bases from V and 3 bases from J, with 16 bases in between. Germline-derived CDR1 and CDR2 are SGHTA and FQGNSA. DNA of the CDR3: TGTGCCAGCAGCCTAGGGATCACAGCTTACACTGAAGCTTTCTTT. Translation: CASSLGITAYTEAFF. The full variable domain, its missing parts supplied by reference TRBV7-2 and TRBJ1-1, is GAGVSQSPSNKVTEKGKDVELRCDPISGHTALYWYRQSLGQGLEFLIYFQGNSAPDKSGLPSDRFSAERTGGSVSTLTIQRTQQEDSAVYLCASSLGITAYTEAFFGQGTRLTVV.

This clonotype was seen a handful of times. V usage is TRBV4-2 and J usage is TRBJ1-2; D unresolved. V was pared by 1 base and J by 4 bases, with 16 bases between. This CDR3 is built from 16 residues. Looked up from germline, CDR1 is LGHNA and CDR2 is YNFKEQ. This chain's CDR3 is CASSQGLRRPRYGYTF. CDR3 bases: TGTGCCAGCAGCCAAGGATTAAGGCGGCCGCGCTATGGCTACACCTTC.

V is TRBV27 and J is TRBJ1-3; 8 bases are shared with TRBD1. This CDR3 has 16 amino acids. Germline V lookup: CDR1 MNHEY, CDR2 SMNVEV (reference sequence). The trim removed 8 bases at V and 5 bases at J, leaving 14 bases unmatched. The CDR3 here is CASGFATGGIRNTIYF. The DNA of the CDR3 is TGTGCCAGCGGGTTTGCCACAGGGGGTATCCGAAACACCATATATTTT.

V and J are TRBV7-2 and TRBJ2-3, with 7 bases identical to TRBD2. The V and J ends lost 6 bases and 3 bases, in that order; junction bases with no gene match: 9. Per the germline V gene, CDR1 is SGHTA and CDR2 is FQGNSA. The length of the CDR3 is 15 residues. As DNA, the CDR3 is TGTGCCAGCAGTTTCGGGGGGTACCGAACAGATACGCAGTATTTT. Translation: CASSFGGYRTDTQYF.

This chain connects TRBV18 to TRBJ1-2, with TRBD1 as a possible D gene (6 bases). Trimming stripped 6 bases from V and 3 bases from J, with 14 bases between. The CDR3 extends over 14 amino acids. From germline, CDR1 is KGHSH and CDR2 LQKENI. The CDR3 sequence is CASSQARTDYGYTF. CDR3 in DNA: TGTGCCAGCTCCCAGGCCCGGACAGACTATGGCTACACCTTC.

V is TRBV2 and J is TRBJ2-2; D is possibly TRBD1 (6 bases). Germline V gene lookup returns CDR1 SNHLY and CDR2 FYNNEI. V was cut by 1 base and J by 5 bases, with 11 bases left in between. The CDR3 totals 15 residues. The CDR3 DNA is TGTGCCAGCAGTGAAGAGGCAGGGGCGACCGGGGAGCTGTTTTTT. It codes for CASSEEAGATGELFF.

This rearrangement joins TRBV7-6 to TRBJ2-1; 13 bases match TRBD2. The J call may be faulty, since TRBJ2-7 better matches the DNA end. The germline V gene has CDR1 SGHVS and CDR2 FNYEAQ. This CDR3 has 18 residues. CDR3 protein: CASSPTSGGPLFSYEQYF. CDR3 in DNA: TGTGCCAGCAGCCCGACTAGCGGGGGGCCCCTTTTCTCCTACGAGCAGTACTTC.

The V call is TRBV20-1, the J call TRBJ2-6; D remains unclear. The length of the CDR3 is 12 residues. The ends were cut back, 8 bases at V and 0 bases at J, with 5 bases in the middle. Per the germline V gene, CDR1 is DFQATT and CDR2 is SNEGSKA (reference sequence). Here the CDR3 DNA reads TGCAGTCCGGACTCTGGGGCCAACGTCCTGACTTTC. This encodes CSPDSGANVLTF.

This clonotype occurred once. V gene TRBV15 combines with J gene TRBJ1-1, with D perhaps matching TRBD1 (5 bases). There are 17 residues in the CDR3. The V end lost 3 bases, the J end lost 2 bases, and 19 bases lay between the germline ends. Looked up from germline, CDR1 is LNHNV and CDR2 is YYDKDF (reference sequence). Here the CDR3 reads CATSSYGATGLNTEAFF. The CDR3 bases are TGTGCCACCAGCAGTTATGGGGCGACGGGGCTAAACACTGAAGCTTTCTTT.

The rearrangement uses TRBV7-2 and TRBJ2-7, with TRBD2 as a possible D gene (5 bases). Germline CDR1 and CDR2: SGHTA and FQGNSA. The V end lost 5 bases, the J end lost 6 bases, and 14 bases lay between the germline ends. The length of the CDR3 is 13 residues. The CDR3 region is CASSTDWVGEQYF. The CDR3 DNA sequence: TGTGCCAGCAGCACGGACTGGGTCGGCGAGCAGTACTTC.

The chain recombines TRBV6-5 with TRBJ2-1; TRBD2 agrees at 10 bases. This CDR3 comprises 12 residues. The trim removed 6 bases at V and 9 bases at J, leaving 2 bases unmatched. Germline values: CDR1 MNHEY, CDR2 SVGAGI. CDR3 in DNA: TGTGCCAGCAGCACTAGCGGGACTGAGCAGTTCTTC. Translated: CASSTSGTEQFF.